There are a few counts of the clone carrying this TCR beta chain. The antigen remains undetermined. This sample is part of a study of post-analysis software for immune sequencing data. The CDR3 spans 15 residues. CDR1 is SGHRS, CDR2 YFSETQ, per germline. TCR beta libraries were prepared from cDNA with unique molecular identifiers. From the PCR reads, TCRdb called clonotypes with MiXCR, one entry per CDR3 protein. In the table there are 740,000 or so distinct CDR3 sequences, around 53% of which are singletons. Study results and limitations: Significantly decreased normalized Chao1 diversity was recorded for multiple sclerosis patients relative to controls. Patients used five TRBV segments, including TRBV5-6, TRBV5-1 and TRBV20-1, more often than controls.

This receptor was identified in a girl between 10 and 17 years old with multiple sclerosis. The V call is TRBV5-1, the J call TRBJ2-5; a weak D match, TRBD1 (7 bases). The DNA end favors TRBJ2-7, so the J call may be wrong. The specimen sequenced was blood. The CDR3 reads CASSLQSSRGDEQYF. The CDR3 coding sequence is TGCGCCAGCAGCTTGCAAAGCTCCAGGGGGGACGAGCAGTACTTC.